Included here is one T cell receptor beta chain sequence, with context. Its antigen is not identified. Sequence at one end of the junction differs from germline and may be a read error. The data were obtained in a study of cytomegalovirus exposure and HLA in healthy donors. Study-level background: Caucasian-associated ancestry cluster membership applied to under 85% of around 400 genotyped donors.

Whole-study findings and limits: TCR beta chains associated with HLA were, in a later analysis, more clonally expanded than equally common others. The dataset shows that most TCR sequences were rare, while some public TCRs occurred in many donors. An analysis done earlier found most TCR beta V segments productive about 90% or about 30% of the time.

This PCR relied on a set of 60 Vbeta primers and 13 Jbeta primers. Only in-frame clones appear in the TCRdb table, and some are missing; sequencing was by immunoSEQ multiplex PCR. The data hold some 170,000 clones, with 70% to 80% observed a single time. Germline V gives CDR1 MNHNS, CDR2 SASEGT. The CDR3 has 13 amino acids. Sample: PBMCs. The sequence derives from a man between 18 and 29 years old in good health and CMV-seropositive. V is TRBV6-1 and J is TRBJ2-3, with 8 bases matching TRBD1. CDR3 loop: CAGRQGSTDTQYF. The CDR3 coding sequence is TGTGCCGGCAGACAGGGGTCCACAGATACGCAGTATTTT.